This T cell receptor beta chain was sequenced for a study of Ad26.COV2.S vaccination and SARS-CoV-2 variants. Across the whole study: A participant enrolled in the COV1001 Ad26.COV2.S trial arm provided the sample.

V gave up 0 bases and J gave up 4 bases; unmatched junction bases: 3. The CDR3 extends over 15 amino acids. Germline CDR1 reads SGHDT; CDR2 reads YYEEEE. A note on this clone: Its antigen is as yet unknown.

Treatment indicated: roughly 20 received Ad26.COV2.S at low or high dose, single or two shots; about five received placebo; per-sample allocation not given. Day 63 after the first vaccine or placebo injection was the time point for sampling. The protocol was immunoSEQ multiplex PCR, while the TCRdb copy is restricted to in-frame clones and leaves out a portion. This table has about 400,000 clones, roughly four fifths appearing once. Overall study results and limits: Quantification of TCR breadth and depth may have yielded underestimates of total T cell responses.

The sequence derives from a person between 18 and 59 years old who received the Ad26.COV2.S COVID-19 vaccine or a placebo. The rearrangement links TRBV5-6 to TRBJ1-5; the match to TRBD1 covers 8 bases. The input for sequencing was peripheral blood, taken in a trial of Ad26.COV2.S vaccine versus placebo. In DNA, the CDR3 is TGTGCCAGCAGCTTGGGGGACAGGATGAATCAGCCCCAGCATTTT. Translated: CASSLGDRMNQPQHF.